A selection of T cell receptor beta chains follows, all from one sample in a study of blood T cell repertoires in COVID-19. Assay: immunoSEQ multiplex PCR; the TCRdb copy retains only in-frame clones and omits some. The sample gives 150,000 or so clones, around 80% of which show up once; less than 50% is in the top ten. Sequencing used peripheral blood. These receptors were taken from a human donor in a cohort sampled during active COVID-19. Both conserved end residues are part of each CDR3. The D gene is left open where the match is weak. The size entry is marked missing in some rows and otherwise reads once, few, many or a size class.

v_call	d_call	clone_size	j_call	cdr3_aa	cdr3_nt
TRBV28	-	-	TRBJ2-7	CASRLGAGEYEQYF	TGTGCCAGCAGACTCGGGGCAGGGGAATACGAGCAGTACTTC
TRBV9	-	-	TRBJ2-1	CASSVGPLRENEQFF	TGTGCCAGCAGCGTAGGCCCCTTGAGGGAGAATGAGCAGTTCTTC
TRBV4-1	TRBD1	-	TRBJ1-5	CASSQGQGEIQPQHF	TGCGCCAGCAGCCAGGGACAGGGGGAGATTCAGCCCCAGCATTTT
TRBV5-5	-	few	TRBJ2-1	CASSLVQGSYNEQFF	TGTGCCAGCAGCTTGGTTCAGGGCTCCTACAATGAGCAGTTCTTC
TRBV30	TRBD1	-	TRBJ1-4	CAWSDGTGGTNEKLFF	TGTGCCTGGAGCGACGGGACAGGGGGGACTAATGAAAAACTGTTTTTT
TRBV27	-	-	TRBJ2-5	CASSLFSPRREETQYF	TGTGCCAGCAGTTTATTTTCACCCAGGAGGGAAGAGACCCAGTACTTC
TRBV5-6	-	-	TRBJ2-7	CASSPGGHRIFYEQYF	TGTGCCAGCAGCCCGGGGGGACACCGTATTTTTTACGAGCAGTACTTC
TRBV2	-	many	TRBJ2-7	CASKAGPPAYEQYF	TGTGCCAGCAAGGCAGGGCCGCCGGCCTACGAGCAGTACTTC
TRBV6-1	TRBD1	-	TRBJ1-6	CASSLGQGRSPLHF	TGTGCCAGCAGTCTCGGACAGGGGCGTTCACCCCTCCACTTT
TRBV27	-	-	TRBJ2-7	CASGRAGSEQYF	TGTGCCAGTGGACGGGCGGGGTCCGAGCAGTACTTC
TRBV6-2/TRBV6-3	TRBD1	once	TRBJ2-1	CASSRRGQGANNEQFF	TGTGCCAGCAGTCGCCGCGGACAGGGGGCGAACAATGAGCAGTTCTTC
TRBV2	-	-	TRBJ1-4	CASREPAANEKLFF	TGTGCCAGCAGAGAACCTGCGGCTAATGAAAAACTGTTTTTT
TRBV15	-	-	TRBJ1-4	CATSRPGPGKLFF	TGTGCCACCAGCAGACCAGGGCCTGGAAAACTGTTTTTT
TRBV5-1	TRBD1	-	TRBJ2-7	CASSLAGQGAYEQYF	TGCGCCAGCAGCTTGGCCGGGCAGGGGGCGTACGAGCAGTACTTC
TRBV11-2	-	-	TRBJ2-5	CASSFPTPGGQETQYF	TGTGCCAGCAGCTTCCCTACACCAGGGGGGCAAGAGACCCAGTACTTC
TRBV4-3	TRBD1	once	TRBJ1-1	CASLQGEDTEAFF	TGCGCCAGCTTACAGGGGGAGGATACTGAAGCTTTCTTT
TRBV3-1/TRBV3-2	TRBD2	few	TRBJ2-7	CASSQDGLAGKEQYF	TGTGCCAGCAGCCAAGATGGTCTAGCGGGGAAAGAGCAGTACTTC
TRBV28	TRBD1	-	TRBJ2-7	CASSPGTGGLVQYF	TGTGCCAGCAGTCCCGGGACAGGGGGCCTAGTGCAGTACTTC
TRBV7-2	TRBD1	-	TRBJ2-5	CASSLPSGTGVETQYF	TGTGCCAGCAGCTTACCCTCCGGGACAGGGGTCGAGACCCAGTACTTC
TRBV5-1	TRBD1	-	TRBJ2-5	CASSLATGGLETQYF	TGCGCCAGCAGCCTGGCGACAGGGGGCTTGGAGACCCAGTACTTC
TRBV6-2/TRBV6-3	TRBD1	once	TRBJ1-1	CASSRPGTGAVTEAFF	TGTGCCAGCAGCCGTCCCGGGACAGGGGCGGTCACTGAAGCTTTCTTT
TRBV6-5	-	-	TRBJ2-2	CASSYSGTPRTGELFF	TGTGCCAGCAGTTACTCTGGGACACCACGCACCGGGGAGCTGTTTTTT
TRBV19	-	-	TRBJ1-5	CASSIESGERGSNQPQHF	TGTGCCAGTAGTATAGAGTCAGGGGAAAGGGGAAGCAATCAGCCCCAGCATTTT
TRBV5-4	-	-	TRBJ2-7	CASSSGQNYEQYF	TGTGCCAGCAGCTCGGGACAAAACTACGAGCAGTACTTC
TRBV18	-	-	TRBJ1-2	CASSRDRSGNYGYTF	TGTGCCAGCTCACGCGACAGGTCAGGGAACTATGGCTACACCTTC
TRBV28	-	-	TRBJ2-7	CASSLLEETTYEQYF	TGTGCCAGCAGTTTATTGGAGGAAACCACCTACGAGCAGTACTTC
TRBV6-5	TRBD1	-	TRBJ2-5	CASSYSRDRGVTQYF	TGTGCCAGCAGTTACTCTCGGGACAGGGGGGTTACCCAGTACTTC
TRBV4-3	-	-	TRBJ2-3	CASSQEGGHNTDTQYF	TGCGCCAGCAGCCAAGAAGGGGGTCACAACACAGATACGCAGTATTTT
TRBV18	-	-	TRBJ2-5	CASSPYGETQYF	TGTGCCAGCTCACCCTACGGGGAGACCCAGTACTTC
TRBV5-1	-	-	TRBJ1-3	CASSSSGTGNTIYF	TGCGCCAGCAGCTCGTCTGGGACAGGAAACACCATATATTTT
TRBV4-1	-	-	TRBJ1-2	CASSQDGEANYGYTF	TGCGCCAGCAGCCAAGACGGAGAGGCAAACTATGGCTACACCTTC
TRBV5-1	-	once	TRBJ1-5	CASSPDSGDQPQHF	TGCGCCAGCAGCCCGGACAGCGGCGATCAGCCCCAGCATTTT